This note documents a single T cell receptor (beta chain) sequence. Its target is unknown. Germline CDR1 and CDR2: LNHDA and SQIVND (reference sequence). The CDR3 is 16 amino acids. V gave up 6 bases and J gave up 1 base, with 19 bases separating them. The entry originates in a study of CD8 T cells in ankylosing spondylitis. Broader study findings: Characteristic of ankylosing spondylitis blood, it appeared, was a TCR beta motif comprising 7 to 9 highly homologous variants. Researchers reportedly found disease-linked clones significantly enriched in matched ankylosing spondylitis synovial fluid.

TCRdb called the 5' RACE reads again in MiXCR, with one record for every CDR3 protein. The sample records 160,000 or so distinct CDR3 sequences, around 8.9% being singletons. This chain links TRBV19 with TRBJ2-7; D is perhaps TRBD2 (5 bases). Sequencing was done on a sample of blood, either unsorted or a sorted T cell fraction (not recorded which). This sequence originates from a female donor with ankylosing spondylitis or in good health (not recorded which). CDR3 loop: CASSADSYGISYEQYF. The CDR3 DNA reads as TGTGCCAGTAGCGCGGACTCCTACGGGATTTCCTACGAGCAGTACTTC.